What follows are 4 T cell receptor beta chains derived from one specimen sequenced in a study of blood T cell repertoires in COVID-19. The assay was immunoSEQ multiplex PCR, and TCRdb's table has in-frame clones only and misses some. The repertoire has about 110,000 clones, roughly 70% of them found once; the top ten carry about 2%. Input material: peripheral blood. These receptors originate from a woman aged 40 to 49 with acute or convalescent COVID-19.

The rearrangement joins TRBV30 to TRBJ1-1; D is unresolved. This CDR3 is built from 15 residues. V was cut by 5 bases and J by 1 base, with 17 bases left in between. The V gene's germline CDR1 is GTSNPN and CDR2 SVGIG (reference sequence). Written as DNA, the CDR3 is TGTGCCTGGCTACGCGTAAGATCCGGGAACACTGAAGCTTTCTTT. Amino acids: CAWLRVRSGNTEAFF.

V and J are TRBV9 and TRBJ1-1; no reliable D call. Germline lookup yields CDR1 SGDLS and CDR2 YYNGEE. Between the trimmed V and J ends, which lost 2 bases and 0 bases, there was a span of 5 bases. This CDR3 is built from 13 residues. CDR3 sequence: CASSVAVNTEAFF. The CDR3 DNA reads TGTGCCAGCAGCGTGGCCGTGAACACTGAAGCTTTCTTT. Looking up the rest from reference TRBV9 and TRBJ1-1 gives the full variable domain: DSGVTQTPKHLITATGQRVTLRCSPRSGDLSVYWYQQSLDQGLQFLIQYYNGEERAKGNILERFSAQQFPDLHSELNLSSLELGDSALYFCASSVAVNTEAFFGQGTRLTVV.

This chain joins TRBV30 and TRBJ1-6; 9 bases match TRBD1. CDR1 is GTSNPN, CDR2 SVGIG, per germline (reference sequence). The CDR3 is 15 amino acids. With V trimmed by 3 bases and J by 0 bases, 0 bases remained unmatched. The CDR3 region is CAWRTGGSYNSPLHF. In DNA, the CDR3 is TGTGCCTGGAGGACAGGGGGCTCCTATAATTCACCCCTCCACTTT.

This clone showed up many times. The chain uses TRBV9 and TRBJ2-3, with TRBD2 as a possible D gene (5 bases). This CDR3 contains 14 residues. Looked up from germline, CDR1 is SGDLS and CDR2 is YYNGEE. V lost 4 bases, J lost 2 bases, and 11 bases lay in between. The CDR3 loop is CASSFRGDTDTQYF. For the CDR3, the DNA is TGTGCCAGCAGCTTCCGGGGAGACACAGATACGCAGTATTTT. Based on the CDR3 plus reference TRBV9 and TRBJ2-3, the full variable domain is DSGVTQTPKHLITATGQRVTLRCSPRSGDLSVYWYQQSLDQGLQFLIQYYNGEERAKGNILERFSAQQFPDLHSELNLSSLELGDSALYFCASSFRGDTDTQYFGPGTRLTVL.